The source of this TCR beta chain is a study of blood T cell repertoires in COVID-19. Looking at the study overall: Collection of acute and convalescent COVID-19 samples took place in the United States, Italy and Spain. Nucleic acid was either cDNA or gDNA, and it came from T cells, B-cell-depleted T cells, or PBMCs.

The germline CDR1 and CDR2 sequences are MNHNY and SVGAGI (reference sequence). The CDR3 has 12 residues. Trimming pared 6 bases from V and 5 bases from J, leaving 10 bases between. Source study methods: Cell counts per sample came from amplifying reference gene primers. The repertoire was sequenced with immunoSEQ multiplex PCR; TCRdb's copy has only in-frame clones and lacks some. V and J calls and clone size are copied from that table; D and trimming were computed from the DNA. The sample yields a few hundred thousand clones, 88% seen once. V is TRBV6-6 and J is TRBJ2-5, with D tentatively TRBD2 (6 bases). The clonotype was recovered from a man aged 55-75 years who had recovered from COVID-19. Sample: peripheral blood. The CDR3: CASSSRGETQYF. The CDR3 DNA sequence: TGTGCCAGCAGCTCCCGGGGGGAGACCCAGTACTTC.